Included here is one T cell receptor (beta chain) sequence, with context. Measured with immunoSEQ multiplex PCR; TCRdb has only the in-frame clones, and not every one. The sample shows under 200,000 clones, approximately 84% of them seen only once. The sample originates from a study of cytotoxic CD8 clonotypes in ibrutinib-treated CLL. TCR beta libraries used roughly 1.8 micrograms of DNA from cryopreserved PBMCs. This clonotype originated in a human donor with chronic lymphocytic leukemia. This sample comprised PBMCs, obtained after 24 months of ibrutinib treatment.

This CDR3 reads CASSIMMGTGDRRGTIYF. As DNA, the CDR3 is TGTGCCAGTAGTATAATGATGGGAACCGGGGATCGAAGGGGCACCATATATTTT. The chain employs TRBV19 and TRBJ1-3; D is perhaps TRBD1 (5 bases). Trimming shortened V by 2 bases and J by 9 bases, and 26 bases separated the two germline ends. This CDR3 is 18 amino acids long. Per the germline V gene, CDR1 is LNHDA and CDR2 is SQIVND (reference sequence).